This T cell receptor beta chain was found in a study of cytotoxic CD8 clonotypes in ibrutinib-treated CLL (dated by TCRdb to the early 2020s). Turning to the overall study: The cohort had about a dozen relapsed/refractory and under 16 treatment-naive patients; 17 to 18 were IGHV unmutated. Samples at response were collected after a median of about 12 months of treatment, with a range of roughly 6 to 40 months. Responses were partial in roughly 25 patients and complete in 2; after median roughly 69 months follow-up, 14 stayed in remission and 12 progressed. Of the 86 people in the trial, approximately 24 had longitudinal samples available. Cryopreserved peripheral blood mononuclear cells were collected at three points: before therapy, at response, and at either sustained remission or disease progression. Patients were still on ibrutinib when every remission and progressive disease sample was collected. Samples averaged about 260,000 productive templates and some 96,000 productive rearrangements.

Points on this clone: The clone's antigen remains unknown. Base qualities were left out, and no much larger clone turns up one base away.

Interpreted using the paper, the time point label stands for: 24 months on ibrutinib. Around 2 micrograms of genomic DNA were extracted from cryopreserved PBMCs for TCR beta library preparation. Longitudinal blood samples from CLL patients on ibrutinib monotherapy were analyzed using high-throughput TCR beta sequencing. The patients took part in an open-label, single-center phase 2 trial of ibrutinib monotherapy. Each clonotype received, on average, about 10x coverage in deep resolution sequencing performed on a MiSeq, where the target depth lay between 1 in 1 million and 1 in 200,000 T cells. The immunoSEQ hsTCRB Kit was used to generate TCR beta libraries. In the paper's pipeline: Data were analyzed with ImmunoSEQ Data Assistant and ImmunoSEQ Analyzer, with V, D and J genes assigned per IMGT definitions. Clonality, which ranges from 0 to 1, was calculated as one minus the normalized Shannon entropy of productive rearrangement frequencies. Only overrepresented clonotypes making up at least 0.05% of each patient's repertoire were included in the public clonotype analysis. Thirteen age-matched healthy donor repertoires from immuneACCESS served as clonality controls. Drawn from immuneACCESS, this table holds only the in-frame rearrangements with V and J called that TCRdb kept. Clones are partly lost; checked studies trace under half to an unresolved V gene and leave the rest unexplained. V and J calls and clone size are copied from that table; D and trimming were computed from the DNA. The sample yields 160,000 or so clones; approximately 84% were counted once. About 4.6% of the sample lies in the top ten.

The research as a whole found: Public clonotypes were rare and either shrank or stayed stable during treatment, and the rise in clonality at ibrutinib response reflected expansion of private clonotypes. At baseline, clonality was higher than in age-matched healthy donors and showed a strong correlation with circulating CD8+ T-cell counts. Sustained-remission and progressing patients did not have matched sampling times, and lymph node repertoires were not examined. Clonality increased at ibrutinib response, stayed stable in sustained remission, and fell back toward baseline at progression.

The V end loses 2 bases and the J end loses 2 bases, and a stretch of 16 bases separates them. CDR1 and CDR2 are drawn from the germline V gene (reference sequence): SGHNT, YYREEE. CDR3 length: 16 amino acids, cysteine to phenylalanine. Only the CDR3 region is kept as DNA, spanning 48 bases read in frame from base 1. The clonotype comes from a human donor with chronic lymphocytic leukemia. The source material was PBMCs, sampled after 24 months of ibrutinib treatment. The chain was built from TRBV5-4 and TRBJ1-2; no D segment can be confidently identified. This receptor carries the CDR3 CASSFVPRALNYGYTF. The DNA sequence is TGTGCCAGCAGCTTTGTCCCAAGGGCCCTCAACTATGGCTACACCTTC.